Shown below are 16 T cell receptor beta chains from a single sample sequenced in a study of shared clonotypes between healthy human individuals (dated by TCRdb to 2018 to 2020). The protocol used for the library was the immunoSEQ multiplex PCR assay. Sourced from immuneACCESS, this table was stored by TCRdb with only in-frame sequences that have V and J called. A share of the clones is absent; for the studies checked, an unresolved V gene accounts for under half, and the remainder has no known explanation. The sample profile shows 600,000 to 800,000 clones; around 77% of them were found once. The ten most abundant clones make up approximately 2% of the sample. The sequenced material came from memory CD4+ T cells sorted from blood. The cell subset or site label for this specimen denotes: CD45RA-negative fraction. The receptors originated from a woman younger than 45 in good health.

This chain uses TRBV19 with TRBJ1-5; TRBD1 matches 7 bases. V was pared by 6 bases and J by 11 bases, with 13 bases of the junction left unmatched. The CDR3 loop spans 14 amino acids. The germline V gene has CDR1 LNHDA and CDR2 SQIVND (reference sequence). The CDR3 loop reads CASSIQGTSGAQHF. For the CDR3, the DNA is TGTGCCAGTAGCATACAGGGGACATCGGGGGCCCAGCATTTT. The whole variable domain, filled in from reference TRBV19 and TRBJ1-5, reads DGGITQSPKYLFRKEGQNVTLSCEQNLNHDAMYWYRQDPGQGLRLIYYSQIVNDFQKGDIAEGYSVSREKKESFPLTVTSAQKNPTAFYLCASSIQGTSGAQHFGDGTRLSIL.

Regarding this clone: It may be a read error: a sequence one base away is much more abundant. The chain joins TRBV7-6 to TRBJ1-5, with D unresolved. Germline assignment: CDR1 SGHVS and CDR2 FNYEAQ. With 5 bases removed from V and 4 bases from J, the gap between germline ends came to 9 bases. The CDR3 spans 13 residues. Here the CDR3 reads CASSPDGNQPQHF. The CDR3 DNA is TGTGCCAGCAGCCCGGACGGAAATCAGCCCCAGCATTTT.

J is TRBJ2-3 and V is TRBV4-2; no definite D call. CDR1 is LGHNA and CDR2 is YNFKEQ in the germline V gene. V dropped 4 bases and J dropped 2 bases, with 19 bases sitting between them. This CDR3 is built from 17 residues. The CDR3 here is CASSPSAGRGYTDTQYF. The CDR3 nucleotides read TGTGCCAGCAGCCCGTCGGCTGGGCGCGGTTACACAGATACGCAGTATTTT.

The chain links TRBV30 to TRBJ1-2; the match to TRBD1 covers 9 bases. The J segment lost 2 bases and the V segment lost 7 bases, leaving 11 bases of the junction unmatched. Per germline, CDR1 GTSNPN and CDR2 SVGIG (reference sequence). CDR3 length equals 15 residues. CDR3 residues: CASPGQGPANYGYTF. CDR3 nucleotides: TGTGCCTCACCGGGACAGGGTCCAGCGAACTATGGCTACACCTTC.

The chain carries TRBV11-2 and TRBJ1-1; D not resolved. The CDR3 runs 13 residues. V was cut by 3 bases and J by 3 bases, with 8 bases left in between. In germline, CDR1 is SGHAT, CDR2 FQNNGV. The DNA of the CDR3 is TGTGCCAGCAGCTTCCAACCGTACACTGAAGCTTTCTTT. Translated: CASSFQPYTEAFF.

Points on this clone: This CDR3 is also generated by other DNA sequences in the sample. The V call is TRBV15, the J call TRBJ2-5; unclear D gene. The V end was cut by 1 base, the J end by 1 base, with 1 base between. Germline CDR1 reads LNHNV; CDR2 reads YYDKDF (reference sequence). This CDR3 has 12 residues. The CDR3 DNA follows: TGTGCCACCAGCAGAGTCCAAGAGACCCAGTACTTC. This gives the protein CATSRVQETQYF.

There are a few counts of this clone. V usage is TRBV2 and J usage is TRBJ1-5; D gene ambiguous. Germline values: CDR1 SNHLY, CDR2 FYNNEI. CDR3 size: 14 residues. Deletions cut 0 bases from V and 3 bases from J, with 6 bases between. Here the CDR3 DNA reads TGTGCCAGCAGTGAAGCCAGACACAATCAGCCCCAGCATTTT. This sequence encodes CASSEARHNQPQHF.

The count of this clone is one. V gene TRBV25-1 combines with J gene TRBJ2-1, with TRBD2 matching 7 bases. V gave up 6 bases and J gave up 9 bases; unmatched junction bases: 5. Germline V gene data show CDR1 as MGHDK and CDR2 as SYGVNS. The CDR3 loop spans 12 amino acids. The CDR3 bases are TGTGCCAGCAGGGGGACGGGAGGTGAGCAGTTCTTC. Its protein is CASRGTGGEQFF.

This chain connects TRBV14 to TRBJ1-2; 9 nucleotides line up with TRBD1. Germline lookup yields CDR1 SGHDN and CDR2 FVKESK. There are 16 residues in the CDR3. The J segment lost 3 bases and the V segment lost 6 bases, leaving 11 bases of the junction unmatched. As DNA, the CDR3 is TGTGCCAGCAGGAAAACAGGGGGCAGTTATGACTATGGCTACACCTTC. The encoded protein is CASRKTGGSYDYGYTF.

The table lists this clone with a count of one. This sequence joins TRBV6-6 and TRBJ1-2, with 7 bases that match TRBD1. Germline lookup yields CDR1 MNHNY and CDR2 SVGAGI (reference sequence). J gave up 11 bases and V 7 bases, and 19 bases lay outside the gene matches. CDR3 length equals 15 residues. DNA of the CDR3: TGTGCCAGCAAGGCGGGAGACAGGGATTCGTTGGGGTACACCTTC. As protein: CASKAGDRDSLGYTF.

The chain carries TRBV4-2 and TRBJ1-5; no definite D call. Between the trimmed V and J ends, which lost 1 base and 5 bases, there was a span of 12 bases. The CDR3 covers 15 residues. Germline CDR1 is LGHNA and CDR2 is YNFKEQ. The CDR3 DNA follows: TGTGCCAGCAGCCAAGGCGGCACAGCCCATCAGCCCCAGCATTTT. Amino acid sequence: CASSQGGTAHQPQHF.

The chain couples TRBV15 to TRBJ1-4, with TRBD1 matching over 7 bases. The CDR3 has 15 amino acids. Germline V CDR1 and CDR2: LNHNV, YYDKDF (reference sequence). After removal of 3 bases from V and 7 bases from J, the junction contained 8 bases not matched to a gene. CDR3 loop: CATSSIGTAPEKLFF. Written as DNA, the CDR3 is TGTGCCACCAGCAGTATCGGGACAGCGCCTGAAAAACTGTTTTTT.

This clone was seen a few times. The genes are TRBV2 and TRBJ1-1; TRBD1 agrees at 7 bases. V dropped 7 bases and J dropped 10; count of bases not matched to a gene: 9. The CDR3 has 12 residues. Germline loops: CDR1 SNHLY, CDR2 FYNNEI. The CDR3 spells CASTWGQLGAFF. CDR3 DNA sequence: TGTGCCAGCACTTGGGGACAGCTAGGAGCTTTCTTT. Full variable domain (outside the CDR3, taken from reference TRBV2 and TRBJ1-1): EPEVTQTPSHQVTQMGQEVILRCVPISNHLYFYWYRQILGQKVEFLVSFYNNEISEKSEIFDDQFSVERPDGSNFTLKIRSTKLEDSAMYFCASTWGQLGAFFGQGTRLTVV.

This chain links TRBV18 with TRBJ1-5; D is possibly TRBD1 (6 bases). CDR1 and CDR2 from the germline V gene are KGHSH and LQKENI. This CDR3 is built from 13 residues. Trimming left V 3 bases short and J 3 bases short, with 6 bases between. The CDR3 is CASSPGHNQPQHF. The CDR3 nucleotides are TGTGCCAGCTCACCGGGACACAATCAGCCCCAGCATTTT.

This clone was seen repeatedly, ten times or more. J is TRBJ1-1 and V is TRBV19, with a tentative D call TRBD1 (5 bases). The V end lost 0 bases, the J end lost 0 bases, and 17 bases lay between the germline ends. Looked up from germline, CDR1 is LNHDA and CDR2 is SQIVND (reference sequence). The CDR3 is 18 residues long. DNA for the CDR3: TGTGCCAGTAGTATAGATATCTCGGACACAAGCTTGAACACTGAAGCTTTCTTT. Translated: CASSIDISDTSLNTEAFF.

The J gene is TRBJ2-5, the V gene TRBV7-2; TRBD1 is a possible D gene (5 bases). The germline gives CDR1 SGHTA, CDR2 FQGNSA. The CDR3 runs 16 residues. V was trimmed by 4 bases and J by 1 base, leaving 16 bases between them. CDR3 loop: CASSSQGSKGQETQYF. In DNA, the CDR3 is TGTGCCAGCAGCTCCCAGGGTTCTAAAGGCCAAGAGACCCAGTACTTC.